This is a list of T cell receptor beta chains from one sample in a study of neoadjuvant anti-PD-1 for oral cavity cancer. Measured with immunoSEQ multiplex PCR; TCRdb has only the in-frame clones, and not every one. The sample shows about 62,000 clones, around 85% of them seen only once. Sequenced material: PBMCs, taken before nivolumab (anti-PD-1) treatment. These receptors were collected from a person between 40 and 85 years old with oral cavity squamous cell carcinoma. Each CDR3 is given with its conserved first and last residue. Fields, in order: D gene, clone size, J gene, V gene, CDR3 protein, CDR3 DNA. A D gene is named only where the DNA matches it firmly. The listing skips clone size in some rows; elsewhere it reads once, few, many or a size class.

-	-	TRBJ1-1	TRBV5-1	CASSLDLRAPNTEAFF	TGCGCCAGCAGCTTGGATCTTCGGGCCCCGAACACTGAAGCTTTCTTT
TRBD2	-	TRBJ2-1	TRBV7-6	CASSIASGRSEQFF	TGTGCCAGCAGCATCGCTAGCGGGAGGAGTGAGCAGTTCTTC
-	-	TRBJ1-2	TRBV5-1	CASSRTPDNYGYTF	TGCGCCAGCAGCCGTACGCCAGACAACTATGGCTACACCTTC
-	-	TRBJ1-1	TRBV6-5	CASSSGYEAFF	TGTGCCAGCAGTTCGGGATATGAAGCTTTCTTT
TRBD2	-	TRBJ2-5	TRBV7-9	CASSSGLAGRIQETQYF	TGTGCCAGCAGCTCGGGACTAGCGGGGAGAATCCAAGAGACCCAGTACTTC
-	-	TRBJ2-7	TRBV2	CASRYRDVSYEQYF	TGTGCCAGCAGGTACCGGGACGTCTCCTACGAGCAGTACTTC
-	few	TRBJ1-6	TRBV7-2	CASSLGGAVSTSPLHF	TGTGCCAGCAGCTTAGGTGGGGCAGTAAGTACGTCACCCCTCCACTTT
-	-	TRBJ1-6	TRBV2	CASVYSYNSPLHF	TGTGCCAGTGTGTACTCCTATAATTCACCCCTCCACTTT
TRBD2	-	TRBJ2-1	TRBV29-1	CSARGLAGDNEQFF	TGCAGCGCTCGGGGACTAGCGGGAGACAATGAGCAGTTCTTC
-	-	TRBJ1-5	TRBV10-2	CASSDGGSDSNQPQHF	TGCGCCAGCAGTGATGGTGGGTCGGATAGCAATCAGCCCCAGCATTTT
-	-	TRBJ1-4	TRBV4-1	CASSQVGGSRFNEKLFF	TGCGCCAGCAGCCAAGTTGGTGGAAGCCGTTTTAATGAAAAACTGTTTTTT
TRBD1	-	TRBJ1-1	TRBV9	CASSVGAGGQRAFF	TGTGCCAGCAGCGTAGGGGCCGGGGGACAGAGAGCTTTCTTT
-	-	TRBJ2-5	TRBV7-2	CASSPSVGWQETQYF	TGTGCCAGCAGCCCCTCGGTAGGGTGGCAAGAGACCCAGTACTTC
-	-	TRBJ1-5	TRBV2	CASSAGTAYSNQPQHF	TGTGCCAGCAGCGCCGGGACGGCTTATAGCAATCAGCCCCAGCATTTT
TRBD2	once	TRBJ2-7	TRBV4-1	CASSQDGGLAMDEQYF	TGCGCCAGCAGCCAAGATGGGGGACTAGCTATGGACGAGCAGTACTTC
TRBD2	-	TRBJ2-7	TRBV6-1	CASSEWSGRLVEQYF	TGTGCCAGCAGTGAATGGAGCGGGAGGTTGGTCGAGCAGTACTTC
-	-	TRBJ2-7	TRBV28	CASSLMMGLSYEQYF	TGTGCCAGCAGCCTGATGATGGGCCTCTCTTACGAGCAGTACTTC
TRBD1	-	TRBJ2-7	TRBV7-6	CASSPGQGSGEQYF	TGTGCCAGCAGCCCCGGACAGGGGAGCGGCGAGCAGTACTTC
TRBD1	-	TRBJ2-3	TRBV7-7	CASSPTGGTDTQYF	TGTGCCAGCAGTCCGACAGGGGGAACAGATACGCAGTATTTT
TRBD1	few	TRBJ2-7	TRBV5-1	CASSRMTGGLNEQYF	TGCGCCAGCAGCCGAATGACAGGGGGCCTGAACGAGCAGTACTTC
-	few	TRBJ2-7	TRBV2	CATSRGREAWQYF	TGTGCCACCTCCAGGGGACGTGAGGCTTGGCAGTACTTC
TRBD2	-	TRBJ2-7	TRBV2	CASSVQREGTEQYF	TGTGCCAGCAGTGTACAGCGGGAGGGGACCGAGCAGTACTTC
-	-	TRBJ2-4	TRBV6-6	CASSLDAAENIQYF	TGTGCCAGCAGTTTGGACGCCGCGGAAAACATTCAGTACTTC
-	-	TRBJ1-6	TRBV11-2	CASSLESSSPLHF	TGTGCCAGCAGCTTAGAATCCAGTTCACCCCTCCACTTT
-	-	TRBJ1-1	TRBV5-1	CASMFDTEAFF	TGCGCCAGCATGTTCGACACTGAAGCTTTCTTT
TRBD1	-	TRBJ2-7	TRBV5-1	CASSQDVWDRVYEQYF	TGCGCCAGCAGCCAGGATGTTTGGGACAGAGTTTACGAGCAGTACTTC